This TCR beta chain was profiled in a study of control samples from healthy donors and cancer patients. Assay used: immunoSEQ multiplex PCR; TCRdb lists only in-frame clones, some missing. The sample has approximately 97,000 clones, 80% to 95% seen once. Per the germline V gene, CDR1 is LNHNV and CDR2 is YYDKDF (reference sequence). V shed 2 bases and J 3 bases; nucleotides not matched to a gene: 15. The CDR3 sequence is 19 residues long. The material sequenced was blood. This chain connects TRBV15 to TRBJ2-3; 9 bases agree with TRBD2. The source is a human donor in good health. The donor label of this sample is uncertain. This CDR3 is CATSRTNSGGASRTDTQYF. The CDR3 bases are TGTGCCACCAGCAGAACTAATAGCGGGGGTGCCTCGAGGACAGATACGCAGTATTTT.